This TCR beta chain appears in the sequencing data of a study of Graves' ophthalmopathy and Graves' hyperthyroidism. Study-level background: At the time of initial diagnosis and before any treatment, peripheral blood was collected.

The authors amplified TCR beta CDR3 regions from RNA transcripts. Second-round multiplex PCR came after a first-round RT-PCR that employed HTBI primers. TCRdb re-analysed the multiplex PCR reads in MiXCR, keeping a single row per CDR3 protein. The top ten hold around 7% of the sample, which has more than 300,000 distinct CDR3 sequences, just over 15% seen once. CDR3 size: 14 residues. Germline loops: CDR1 SNHLY, CDR2 FYNNEI. Trimming pared 7 bases from V and 0 bases from J, leaving 12 bases between. Eligible hyperthyroidism cases comprised new diagnoses of under 2 months' duration in individuals aged 18 to 65. Patients with other autoimmune diseases, uncontrolled infections, pregnancy or lactation were excluded.

Sequencing was done on a sample of peripheral blood. The chain joins TRBV2 to TRBJ2-5; possibly TRBD1 for D (6 bases). This TCR was recovered from a woman between 18 and 30 years old with stable Graves' hyperthyroidism. CDR3 nucleotide sequence: TGTGCCAGCACCCGGGACAAGTACCAAGAGACCCAGTACTTC. This gives the protein CASTRDKYQETQYF. Full variable domain (remainder filled in from reference TRBV2 and TRBJ2-5): EPEVTQTPSHQVTQMGQEVILRCVPISNHLYFYWYRQILGQKVEFLVSFYNNEISEKSEIFDDQFSVERPDGSNFTLKIRSTKLEDSAMYFCASTRDKYQETQYFGPGTRLLVL.